This TCR beta chain was recorded in a study of T-cell reconstitution after alpha-beta-depleted transplantation in children. Overall study findings and caveats: Elevated TCRbeta diversity at day 60 was traced, in some patients, to surviving recipient T cells and thymic progenitors. Counts and diversity of T cells one year after transplant came mostly from newly produced T cells. Several hundred graft clones that had expanded were reportedly the source of alpha-beta T cells about two months after transplant.

This clonotype was picked up a small number of times. The antigen remains unidentified. This CDR3 spans 16 amino acids. The V end was cut by 5 bases, the J end by 4 bases, with 17 bases between. Using unique molecular identifiers, the investigators prepared the TCRbeta library. TCRdb passed the PCR reads through MiXCR, listing each CDR3 protein once. This sample has about 980,000 distinct CDR3 sequences; about 30% occur once, and the top ten carry under 30%. This material consisted of PBMCs, mostly from graft donor cells, taken 360 days after TCRalphabeta/CD19-depleted stem cell transplant. The J gene is TRBJ2-2, the V gene TRBV12-3 or TRBV12-4; possibly TRBD2 for D (7 bases). The receptor was isolated from a boy in the first two years of life who had a stem cell transplant for SCID, so the T cells may come from the graft donor. The CDR3 is CASSVLGGGPTGELFF. CDR3 DNA sequence: TGTGCCAGCAGTGTCCTTGGGGGGGGGCCCACCGGGGAGCTGTTTTTT.